This T cell receptor beta chain came from a study of regulatory T cells in long-lasting Graves disease. Study-wide results and caveats: TCR diversity in persistent Graves' patients was below that of newly diagnosed ones.

Regarding time point: newly diagnosed GD, antithyroid drugs for less than 3 months. TCR sequences were obtained from RNA taken from PBMCs. Sequencing libraries for TCR beta were prepared with iRepertoire HTBI primers and Arm-PCR of CDR3 regions. Each CDR3 protein gets one entry after TCRdb re-called the multiplex PCR reads with MiXCR. The table shows over 350,000 distinct CDR3 sequences, with 14% occurring only once. Between the trimmed V and J ends, which lost 7 bases and 4 bases, there was a span of 16 bases. CDR1 is GTSNPN, CDR2 SVGIG, per germline (reference sequence). The CDR3 runs to 13 residues. Ten or more counts support this clonotype. Its target is not known. This sample also appeared in a second study, on T cells in Graves' hyperthyroidism and ophthalmopathy.

The input for sequencing was peripheral blood mononuclear cells (PBMCs), taken at new diagnosis, from a patient treated with antithyroid drugs. The receptor was isolated from a woman in her forties or fifties with Graves disease. The V and J genes are TRBV30 and TRBJ1-1, with D perhaps TRBD1 (5 bases). The CDR3 spells CAYLREGSTEAFF. The DNA of the CDR3 is TGTGCCTACTTAAGGGAGGGGAGCACTGAAGCTTTCTTT. The full variable domain, with the rest looked up from reference TRBV30 and TRBJ1-1, is SQTIHQWPATLVQPVGSPLSLECTVEGTSNPNLYWYRQAAGRGLQLLFYSVGIGQISSEVPQNLSASRPQDRQFILSSKKLLLSDSGFYLCAYLREGSTEAFFGQGTRLTVV.